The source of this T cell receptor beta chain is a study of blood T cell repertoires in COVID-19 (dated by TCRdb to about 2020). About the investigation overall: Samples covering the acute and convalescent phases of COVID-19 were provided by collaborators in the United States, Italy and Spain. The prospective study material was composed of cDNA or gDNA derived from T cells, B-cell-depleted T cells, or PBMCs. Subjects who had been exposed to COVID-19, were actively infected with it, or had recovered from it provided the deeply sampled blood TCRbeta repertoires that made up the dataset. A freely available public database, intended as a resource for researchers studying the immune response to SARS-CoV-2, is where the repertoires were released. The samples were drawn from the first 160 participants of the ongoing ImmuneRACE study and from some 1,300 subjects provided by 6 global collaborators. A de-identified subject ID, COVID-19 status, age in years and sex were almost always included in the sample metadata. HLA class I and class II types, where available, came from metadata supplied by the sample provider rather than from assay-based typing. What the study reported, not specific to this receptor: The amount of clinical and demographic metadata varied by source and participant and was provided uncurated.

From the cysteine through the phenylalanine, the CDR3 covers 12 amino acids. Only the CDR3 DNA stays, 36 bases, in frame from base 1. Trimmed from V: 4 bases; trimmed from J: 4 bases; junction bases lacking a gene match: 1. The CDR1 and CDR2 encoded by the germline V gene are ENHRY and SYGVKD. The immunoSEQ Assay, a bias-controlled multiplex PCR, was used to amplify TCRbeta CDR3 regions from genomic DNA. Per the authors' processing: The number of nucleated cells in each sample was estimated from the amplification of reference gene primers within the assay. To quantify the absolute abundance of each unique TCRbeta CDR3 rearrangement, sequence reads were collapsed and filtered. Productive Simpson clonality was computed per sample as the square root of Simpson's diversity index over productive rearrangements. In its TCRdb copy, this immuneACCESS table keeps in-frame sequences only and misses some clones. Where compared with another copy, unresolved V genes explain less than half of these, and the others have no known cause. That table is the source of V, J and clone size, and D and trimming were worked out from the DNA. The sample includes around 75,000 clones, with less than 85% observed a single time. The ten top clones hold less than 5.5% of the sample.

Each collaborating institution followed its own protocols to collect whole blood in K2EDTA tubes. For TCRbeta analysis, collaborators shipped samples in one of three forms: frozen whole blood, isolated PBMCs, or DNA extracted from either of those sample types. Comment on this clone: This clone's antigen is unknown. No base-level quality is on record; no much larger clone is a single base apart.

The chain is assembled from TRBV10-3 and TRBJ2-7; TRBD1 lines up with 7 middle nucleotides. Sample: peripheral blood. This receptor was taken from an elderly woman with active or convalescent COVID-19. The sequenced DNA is TGTGCCATCAGTGGGGACAGTTACGAGCAGTACTTC. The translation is CAISGDSYEQYF.